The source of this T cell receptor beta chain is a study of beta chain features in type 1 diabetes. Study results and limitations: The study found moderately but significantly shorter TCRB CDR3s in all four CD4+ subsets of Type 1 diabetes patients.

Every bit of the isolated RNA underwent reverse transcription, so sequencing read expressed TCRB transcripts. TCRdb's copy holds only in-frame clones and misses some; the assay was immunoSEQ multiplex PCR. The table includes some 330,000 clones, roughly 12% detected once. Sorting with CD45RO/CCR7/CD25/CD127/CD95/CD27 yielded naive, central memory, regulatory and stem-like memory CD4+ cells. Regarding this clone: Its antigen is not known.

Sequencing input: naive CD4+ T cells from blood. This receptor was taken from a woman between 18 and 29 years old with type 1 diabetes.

The CDR3 here is CASSVSPGAHYGYTF. The DNA for the CDR3 is TGTGCCAGCAGCGTATCTCCAGGGGCCCACTATGGCTACACCTTC. The gene calls are TRBV9 and TRBJ1-2, with D tentatively TRBD1 (6 bases). From germline, CDR1 is SGDLS and CDR2 YYNGEE. The V end lost 1 base, the J end lost 3 bases, and 13 bases lay between the germline ends. CDR3 length: 15 amino acids.